This TCR beta chain was retrieved from a study of control samples from healthy donors and cancer patients. Produced via immunoSEQ multiplex PCR; TCRdb's table is partial and in-frame only. The profile shows around 100,000 clones, about 89% of them singletons. V lost 0 bases and J 2 bases, leaving 9 bases between the germline ends. CDR1 is SGHRS, CDR2 YFSETQ, per germline. CDR3 length equals 15 residues. This clone occurred a few times. The same CDR3 is also encoded by other DNA sequences in this sample. V is TRBV5-1 and J is TRBJ1-5; D not certain. This clonotype was sampled from a man in his fifties or sixties with lung cancer. The specimen was PBMCs. CDR3 in amino acids: CASSLAPGGNQPQHF. The CDR3, as DNA: TGCGCCAGCAGCTTGGCGCCCGGGGGCAATCAGCCCCAGCATTTT.